Below, one TCR beta chain is given with its context. These data come from a study of human versus mouse CDR3 diversity and MHC coevolution. Produced via immunoSEQ multiplex PCR; TCRdb's table is partial and in-frame only. The profile shows 80,000 or so clones, just over 90% of them singletons. The CDR3 extends over 13 amino acids. The V gene lost 2 bases and the J gene lost 8 bases, with 10 bases spanning the gap. The germline CDR1 and CDR2 sequences are SEHNR and FQNEAQ (reference sequence). This clonotype was sampled from a person aged 25 to 75 in good health. The genes are TRBV7-9 and TRBJ2-1, with unresolved D. Source material: naive CD4+ T cells from blood. The subset was: CD45RO-negative CD62L-positive naive CD4 T cells. The CDR3 DNA reads as TGTGCCAGCAGCTTAATCCCCGAGGATGAGCAGTTCTTC. Its translation is CASSLIPEDEQFF. The whole variable domain, remainder taken from reference TRBV7-9 and TRBJ2-1, is DTGVSQNPRHKITKRGQNVTFRCDPISEHNRLYWYRQTLGQGPEFLTYFQNEAQLEKSRLLSDRFSAERPKGSFSTLEIQRTEQGDSAMYLCASSLIPEDEQFFGPGTRLTVL.